A selection of T cell receptor beta chains follows, all from one sample in a study of T cells in localized non-small cell lung cancer. Clones were sequenced by immunoSEQ multiplex PCR, and TCRdb holds only the in-frame ones, with some missing. The sample lists under 15,000 clones, roughly 27% occurring once. Here the sequenced sample was lung tumor tissue, taken before any cancer treatment. These receptors all stem from a female donor older than 55 with stage I lung adenocarcinoma. Each CDR3 is given with its conserved first and last residue. The D gene is left open where the match is weak. Clone size is shown for a subset of rows, as once, few, many or a class of expanded clone.

J gene: TRBJ1-1
D gene: NA
clone size: NA
V gene: TRBV30
CDR3 protein: CAWSVQDNTEAFF
CDR3 DNA: TGTGCCTGGAGTGTACAAGATAACACTGAAGCTTTCTTT

J gene: TRBJ1-5
D gene: TRBD1
clone size: NA
V gene: TRBV11-3
CDR3 protein: CASSFSSGGQPQHF
CDR3 DNA: TGTGCCAGCAGCTTCTCTTCAGGGGGTCAGCCCCAGCATTTT

J gene: TRBJ1-3
D gene: NA
clone size: many
V gene: TRBV4-1
CDR3 protein: CASSQDLTDGNTIYF
CDR3 DNA: TGCGCCAGCAGCCAAGATTTAACGGACGGAAACACCATATATTTT

J gene: TRBJ2-7
D gene: TRBD2
clone size: few
V gene: TRBV23-1
CDR3 protein: CASSPGGSSGSSYEQYF
CDR3 DNA: TGCGCCAGCAGCCCGGGGGGGTCTAGCGGGAGCTCCTACGAGCAGTACTTC

J gene: TRBJ1-2
D gene: TRBD1
clone size: few
V gene: TRBV11-3
CDR3 protein: CASSSGSGQGGVGYTF
CDR3 DNA: TGTGCCAGCAGCTCAGGATCCGGACAGGGAGGGGTTGGCTACACCTTC

J gene: TRBJ2-1
D gene: TRBD2
clone size: NA
V gene: TRBV11-3
CDR3 protein: CASSLRLAGGEQFF
CDR3 DNA: TGTGCCAGCAGCTTACGTCTAGCGGGAGGAGAGCAGTTCTTC

J gene: TRBJ1-1
D gene: NA
clone size: many
V gene: TRBV11-3
CDR3 protein: CASTLRDTPGRTEAFF
CDR3 DNA: TGTGCCAGCACCCTCCGGGACACCCCAGGCAGGACTGAAGCTTTCTTT

J gene: TRBJ1-3
D gene: NA
clone size: few
V gene: TRBV14
CDR3 protein: CASSLRTDLSGNTIYF
CDR3 DNA: TGTGCCAGCAGCCTAAGGACAGACCTCTCTGGAAACACCATATATTTT

J gene: TRBJ1-1
D gene: NA
clone size: few
V gene: TRBV9
CDR3 protein: CASSAAPGFRAFF
CDR3 DNA: TGTGCCAGCAGCGCCGCCCCAGGGTTTAGAGCTTTCTTT

J gene: TRBJ2-1
D gene: TRBD2
clone size: NA
V gene: TRBV4-1
CDR3 protein: CASSFRGGGGSNEQFF
CDR3 DNA: TGCGCCAGCAGCTTCCGCGGGGGGGGCGGGAGCAATGAGCAGTTCTTC

J gene: TRBJ2-7
D gene: NA
clone size: NA
V gene: TRBV19
CDR3 protein: CASSGVAYEQYF
CDR3 DNA: TGTGCCAGCTCAGGGGTCGCCTACGAGCAGTACTTC

J gene: TRBJ1-6
D gene: NA
clone size: many
V gene: TRBV11-3
CDR3 protein: CASSLRLGAGDSPLHF
CDR3 DNA: TGTGCCAGCAGCCTAAGACTGGGGGCAGGGGATTCACCCCTCCACTTT

J gene: TRBJ1-1
D gene: NA
clone size: NA
V gene: TRBV30
CDR3 protein: CAWSGSFRSGGPNTEAFF
CDR3 DNA: TGTGCCTGGAGTGGCTCCTTTCGGTCGGGGGGCCCGAACACTGAAGCTTTCTTT

J gene: TRBJ1-1
D gene: TRBD1
clone size: NA
V gene: TRBV9
CDR3 protein: CASSVTGGVGEAFF
CDR3 DNA: TGTGCCAGCAGCGTTACAGGGGGCGTTGGTGAAGCTTTCTTT

J gene: TRBJ1-2
D gene: NA
clone size: NA
V gene: TRBV6-8
CDR3 protein: CASRQTGFSYGYTF
CDR3 DNA: TGTGCCAGCAGACAAACAGGGTTTTCCTATGGCTACACCTTC

J gene: TRBJ2-1
D gene: TRBD2
clone size: NA
V gene: TRBV12-5
CDR3 protein: CASGATPGTSGRGRYNEQFF
CDR3 DNA: TGTGCTAGTGGTGCCACGCCCGGGACTAGCGGGAGGGGGAGGTACAATGAGCAGTTCTTC

J gene: TRBJ2-2
D gene: NA
clone size: once
V gene: TRBV18
CDR3 protein: CASSPRTNTGELFF
CDR3 DNA: TGTGCCAGCTCACCTCGGACGAACACCGGGGAGCTGTTTTTT

J gene: TRBJ2-1
D gene: NA
clone size: NA
V gene: TRBV11-3
CDR3 protein: CASSANRAHNEQFF
CDR3 DNA: TGTGCCAGCAGCGCCAACAGAGCCCACAATGAGCAGTTCTTC

J gene: TRBJ1-3
D gene: NA
clone size: NA
V gene: TRBV19
CDR3 protein: CASTPRALSGNTIYF
CDR3 DNA: TGTGCCAGTACCCCCAGGGCCCTCTCTGGAAACACCATATATTTT

J gene: TRBJ1-3
D gene: TRBD1
clone size: few
V gene: TRBV9
CDR3 protein: CASSFGQGASGGNTIYF
CDR3 DNA: TGTGCCAGCAGCTTTGGACAGGGGGCTAGTGGAGGAAACACCATATATTTT

J gene: TRBJ1-2
D gene: NA
clone size: NA
V gene: TRBV6-8
CDR3 protein: CASRDGGQGYTF
CDR3 DNA: TGTGCCAGCAGGGACGGTGGGCAAGGCTACACCTTC

J gene: TRBJ2-1
D gene: TRBD2
clone size: NA
V gene: TRBV29-1
CDR3 protein: CSVTSGGRASDEQFF
CDR3 DNA: TGCAGCGTTACTAGTGGCGGGAGGGCCTCGGATGAGCAGTTCTTC

J gene: TRBJ1-2
D gene: TRBD1
clone size: many
V gene: TRBV11-3
CDR3 protein: CASSRSGTEPYGYTF
CDR3 DNA: TGTGCCAGCAGTCGTTCTGGGACAGAACCTTATGGCTACACCTTC

J gene: TRBJ2-4
D gene: NA
clone size: NA
V gene: TRBV11-3
CDR3 protein: CASSLVGGRAKNIQYF
CDR3 DNA: TGTGCCAGCAGCTTGGTAGGCGGGCGGGCCAAAAACATTCAGTACTTC

J gene: TRBJ2-3
D gene: NA
clone size: NA
V gene: TRBV9
CDR3 protein: CASSPSSSRAGTDTQYF
CDR3 DNA: TGTGCCAGCAGCCCTTCCTCCTCGAGGGCCGGCACAGATACGCAGTATTTT

J gene: TRBJ1-3
D gene: NA
clone size: few
V gene: TRBV11-3
CDR3 protein: CASSLVGSSGNTIYF
CDR3 DNA: TGTGCCAGCAGCTTAGTAGGATCCTCTGGAAACACCATATATTTT